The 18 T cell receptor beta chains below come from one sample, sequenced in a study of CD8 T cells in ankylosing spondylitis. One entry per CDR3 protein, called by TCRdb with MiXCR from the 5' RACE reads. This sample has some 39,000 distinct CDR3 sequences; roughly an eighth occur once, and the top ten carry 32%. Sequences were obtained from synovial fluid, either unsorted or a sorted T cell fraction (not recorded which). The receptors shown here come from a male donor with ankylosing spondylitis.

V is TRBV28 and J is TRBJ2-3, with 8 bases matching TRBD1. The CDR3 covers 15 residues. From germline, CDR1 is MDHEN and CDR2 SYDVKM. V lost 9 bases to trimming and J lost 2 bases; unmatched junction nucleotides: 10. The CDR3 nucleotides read TGTGCCAGTCTCAACTCGGACAGGGTCACAGATACGCAGTATTTT. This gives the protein CASLNSDRVTDTQYF.

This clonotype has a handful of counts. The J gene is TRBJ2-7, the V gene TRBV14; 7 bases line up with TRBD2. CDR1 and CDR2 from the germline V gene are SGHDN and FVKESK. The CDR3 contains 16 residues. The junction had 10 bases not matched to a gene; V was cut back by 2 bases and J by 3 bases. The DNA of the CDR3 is TGTGCCAGCAGCCAAAATATCCGCGGACTAGACTACGAGCAGTACTTC. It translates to CASSQNIRGLDYEQYF.

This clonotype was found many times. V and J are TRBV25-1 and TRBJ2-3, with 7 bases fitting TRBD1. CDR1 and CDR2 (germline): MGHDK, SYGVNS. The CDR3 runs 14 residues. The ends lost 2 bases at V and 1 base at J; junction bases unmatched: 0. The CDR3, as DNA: TGTGCCAGCAGTGAAGGACAGGGCACAGATACGCAGTATTTT. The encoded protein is CASSEGQGTDTQYF. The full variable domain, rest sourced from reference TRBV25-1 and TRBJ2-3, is EADIYQTPRYLVIGTGKKITLECSQTMGHDKMYWYQQDPGMELHLIHYSYGVNSTEKGDLSSESTVSRIRTEHFPLTLESARPSHTSQYLCASSEGQGTDTQYFGPGTRLTVL.

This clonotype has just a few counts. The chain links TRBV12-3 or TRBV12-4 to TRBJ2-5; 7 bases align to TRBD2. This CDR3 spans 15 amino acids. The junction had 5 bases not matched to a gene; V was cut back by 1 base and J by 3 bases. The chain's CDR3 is CASSLVWLAEETQYF. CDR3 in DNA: TGTGCCAGCAGTTTAGTCTGGCTAGCGGAAGAGACCCAGTACTTC.

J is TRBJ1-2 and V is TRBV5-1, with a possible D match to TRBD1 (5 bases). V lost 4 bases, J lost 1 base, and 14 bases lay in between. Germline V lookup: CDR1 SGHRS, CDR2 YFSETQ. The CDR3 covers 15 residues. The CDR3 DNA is TGCGCCAGCAGCGCCCGGACATTTCTTAACTATGGCTACACCTTC. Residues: CASSARTFLNYGYTF.

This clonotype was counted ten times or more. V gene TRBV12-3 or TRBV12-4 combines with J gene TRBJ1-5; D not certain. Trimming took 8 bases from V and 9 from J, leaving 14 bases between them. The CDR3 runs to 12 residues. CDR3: CASGPQLGPQHF. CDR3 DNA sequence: TGTGCCAGCGGTCCCCAATTGGGGCCCCAGCATTTT.

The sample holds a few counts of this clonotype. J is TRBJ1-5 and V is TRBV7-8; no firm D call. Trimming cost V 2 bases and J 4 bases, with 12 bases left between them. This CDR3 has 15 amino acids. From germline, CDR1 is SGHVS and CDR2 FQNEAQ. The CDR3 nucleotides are TGTGCCAGCAGCTTAAGGTCGAGCGCGAATCAGCCCCAGCATTTT. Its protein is CASSLRSSANQPQHF. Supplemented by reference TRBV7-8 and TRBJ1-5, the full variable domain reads GAGVSQSPRYKVAKRGQDVALRCDPISGHVSLFWYQQALGQGPEFLTYFQNEAQLDKSGLPSDRFFAERPEGSVSTLKIQRTQQEDSAVYLCASSLRSSANQPQHFGDGTRLSIL.

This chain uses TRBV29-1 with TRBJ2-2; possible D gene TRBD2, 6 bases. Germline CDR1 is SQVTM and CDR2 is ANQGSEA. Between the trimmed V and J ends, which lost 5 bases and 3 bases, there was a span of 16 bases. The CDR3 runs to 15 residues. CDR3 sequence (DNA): TGCAGCGTTAGAAGCCCGGGAGTAGACACCGGGGAGCTGTTTTTT. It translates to CSVRSPGVDTGELFF.

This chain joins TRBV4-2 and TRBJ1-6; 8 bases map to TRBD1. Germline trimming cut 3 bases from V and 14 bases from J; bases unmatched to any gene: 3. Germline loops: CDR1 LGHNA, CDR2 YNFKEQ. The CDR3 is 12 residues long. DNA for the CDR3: TGTGCCAGCAGCCATCAGACAGGGGCCCTCCACTTT. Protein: CASSHQTGALHF.

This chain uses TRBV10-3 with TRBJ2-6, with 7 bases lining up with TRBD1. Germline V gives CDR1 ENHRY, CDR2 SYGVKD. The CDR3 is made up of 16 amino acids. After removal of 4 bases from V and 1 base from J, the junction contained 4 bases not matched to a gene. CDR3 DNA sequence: TGTGCCATCAGTGGGGACAGACCTTCTGGGGCCAACGTCCTGACTTTC. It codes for CAISGDRPSGANVLTF.

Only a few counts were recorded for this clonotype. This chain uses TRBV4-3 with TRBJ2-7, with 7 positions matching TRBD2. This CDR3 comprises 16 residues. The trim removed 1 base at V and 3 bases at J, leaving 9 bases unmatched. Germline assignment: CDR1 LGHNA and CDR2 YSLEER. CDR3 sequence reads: CASSQVALAALYEQYF. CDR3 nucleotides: TGCGCCAGCAGCCAAGTGGCGCTAGCGGCGCTCTACGAGCAGTACTTC.

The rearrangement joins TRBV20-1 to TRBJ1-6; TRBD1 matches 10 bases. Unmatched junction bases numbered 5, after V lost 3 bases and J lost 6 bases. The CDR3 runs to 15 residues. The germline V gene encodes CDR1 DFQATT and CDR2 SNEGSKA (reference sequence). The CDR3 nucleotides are TGCAGTGCTAGTAAAGGGACAGGGGTTAATTCACCCCTCCACTTT. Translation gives CSASKGTGVNSPLHF.

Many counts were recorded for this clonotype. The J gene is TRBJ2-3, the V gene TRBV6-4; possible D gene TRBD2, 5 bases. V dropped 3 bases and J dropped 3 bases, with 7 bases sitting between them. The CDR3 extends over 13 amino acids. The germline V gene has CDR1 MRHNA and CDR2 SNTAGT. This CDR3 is CASSEGATDTQYF. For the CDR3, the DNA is TGTGCCAGCAGTGAGGGAGCGACAGATACGCAGTATTTT.

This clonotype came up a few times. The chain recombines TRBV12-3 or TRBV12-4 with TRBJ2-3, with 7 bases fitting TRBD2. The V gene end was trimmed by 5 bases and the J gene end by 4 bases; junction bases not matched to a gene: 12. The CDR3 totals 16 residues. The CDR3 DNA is TGTGCCAGCAGTCCTACGCCTACGGCGGGGGCAGATACGCAGTATTTT. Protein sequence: CASSPTPTAGADTQYF.

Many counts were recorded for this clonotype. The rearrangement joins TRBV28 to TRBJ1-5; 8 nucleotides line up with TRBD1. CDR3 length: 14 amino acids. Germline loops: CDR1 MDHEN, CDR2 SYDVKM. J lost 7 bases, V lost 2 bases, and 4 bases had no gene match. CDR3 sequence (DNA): TGTGCCAGCAGTTTACAGGGGGCCAGGCAGCCCCAGCATTTT. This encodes CASSLQGARQPQHF.

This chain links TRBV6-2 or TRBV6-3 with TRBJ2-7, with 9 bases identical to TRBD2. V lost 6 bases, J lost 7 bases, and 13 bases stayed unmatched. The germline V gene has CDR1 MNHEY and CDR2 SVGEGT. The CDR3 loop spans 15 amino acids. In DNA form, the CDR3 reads TGTGCCAGCAGACCCGGGTTAGCGGGAGTTTGGGAGCAGTACTTC. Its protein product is CASRPGLAGVWEQYF.

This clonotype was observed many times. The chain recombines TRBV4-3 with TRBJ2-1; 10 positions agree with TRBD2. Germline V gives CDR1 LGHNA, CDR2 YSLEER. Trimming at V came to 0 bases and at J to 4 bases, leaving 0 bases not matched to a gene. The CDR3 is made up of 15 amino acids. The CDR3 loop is CASSQEAGGYNEQFF. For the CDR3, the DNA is TGCGCCAGCAGCCAAGAAGCGGGAGGGTACAATGAGCAGTTCTTC.

CDR3 nucleotides: TGCAGTGCTAGTGGAGGACCCATTCAGTACTTC. This translates into CSASGGPIQYF. This chain links TRBV20-1 with TRBJ2-4; possible D gene TRBD2, 5 bases. The length of the CDR3 is 11 residues. Germline V gene sequence: CDR1 DFQATT, CDR2 SNEGSKA (reference sequence). The germline V and J ends were trimmed by 3 bases and 9 bases, with 9 bases remaining between them.